This T cell receptor beta chain was observed in a study of response to subunit inactivated influenza vaccine. Study-wide findings and caveats: New T cells are recruited in small numbers by each seasonal influenza vaccination, according to the authors' suggestion.

This clonotype was seen a handful of times. Its antigen is not identified. The V gene end was trimmed by 8 bases and the J gene end by 3 bases; junction bases not matched to a gene: 7. The CDR3 length is 15 residues. One entry per CDR3 protein results from TCRdb running MiXCR on the RT-PCR reads. The sample has 560,000 or so distinct CDR3 sequences, roughly 8.2% seen once; the top ten hold roughly 13%. The genes are TRBV12-3 or TRBV12-4 and TRBJ2-2; TRBD2 aligns across 9 bases. Sample: PBMCs from blood, taken less than 30 months after vaccination. This TCR came from a man aged 45 to 70 who received an inactivated influenza vaccine. CDR3 sequence: CASCRREGHTGELFF. The CDR3 DNA sequence: TGTGCCAGCTGTAGGCGGGAGGGCCACACCGGGGAGCTGTTTTTT.